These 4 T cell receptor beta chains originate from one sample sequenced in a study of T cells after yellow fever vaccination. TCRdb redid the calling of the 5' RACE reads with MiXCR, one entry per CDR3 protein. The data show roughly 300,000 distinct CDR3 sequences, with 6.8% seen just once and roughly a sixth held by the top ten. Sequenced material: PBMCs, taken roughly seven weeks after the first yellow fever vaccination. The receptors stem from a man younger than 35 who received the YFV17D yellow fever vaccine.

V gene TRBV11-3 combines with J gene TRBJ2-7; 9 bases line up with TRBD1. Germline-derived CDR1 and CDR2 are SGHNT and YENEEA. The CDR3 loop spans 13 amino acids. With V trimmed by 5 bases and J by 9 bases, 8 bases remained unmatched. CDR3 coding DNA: TGTGCCAGCAGCCCATCGACAGGGGGGAGGCAGTACTTC. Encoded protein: CASSPSTGGRQYF.

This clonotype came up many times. The CDR3 region is CASSLQGTYNEQFF. CDR3 coding DNA: TGTGCCAGCAGCTTACAGGGGACCTACAATGAGCAGTTCTTC. The gene calls are TRBV7-6 and TRBJ2-1; D possibly corresponds to TRBD1 (6 bases). Trimming took 2 bases from V and 2 from J, leaving 7 bases between them. This CDR3 is 14 amino acids long. Germline assignment: CDR1 SGHVS and CDR2 FNYEAQ.

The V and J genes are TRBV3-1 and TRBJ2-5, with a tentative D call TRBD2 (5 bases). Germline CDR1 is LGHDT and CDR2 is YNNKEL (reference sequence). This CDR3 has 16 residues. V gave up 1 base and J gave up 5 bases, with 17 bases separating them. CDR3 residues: CASSQVPGFKMETQYF. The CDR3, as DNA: TGTGCCAGCAGCCAAGTTCCGGGGTTCAAGATGGAGACCCAGTACTTC.

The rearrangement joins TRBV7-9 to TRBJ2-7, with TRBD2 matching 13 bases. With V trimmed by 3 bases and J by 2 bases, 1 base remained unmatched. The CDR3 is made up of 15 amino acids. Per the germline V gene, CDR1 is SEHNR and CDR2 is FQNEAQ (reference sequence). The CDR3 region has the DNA TGTGCCAGCAGCTTGACTAGCGGGGGGCCCTACGAGCAGTACTTC. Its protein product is CASSLTSGGPYEQYF. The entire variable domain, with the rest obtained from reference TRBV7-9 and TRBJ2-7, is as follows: DTGVSQNPRHKITKRGQNVTFRCDPISEHNRLYWYRQTLGQGPEFLTYFQNEAQLEKSRLLSDRFSAERPKGSFSTLEIQRTEQGDSAMYLCASSLTSGGPYEQYFGPGTRLTVT.